Below, one T cell receptor beta chain is given with its context. Its antigen is unidentified. Trimming at V came to 4 bases and at J to 5 bases, leaving 4 bases not matched to a gene. CDR3 length equals 14 residues. The germline V gene encodes CDR1 SGHTS and CDR2 YDEGEE. This record comes from a study of shared clonotypes between healthy human individuals. In the study overall: The donor group consisted of a couple of women and three men, aged 18 to 49.

Samples underwent the assay at deep level. Using immunoSEQ multiplex PCR, the repertoire was profiled, and TCRdb retains in-frame clones only, with some absent. The sample lists 2.5 million or so clones; about 92% were seen once. Within Nashville, Tennessee resided all donors, each a Caucasian adult. Whole-study findings and limits: Represented genetic and exposure-history diversity was restricted by having few donors.

This clonotype was obtained from a man younger than 30 in good health. The V gene is TRBV5-8, the J gene TRBJ2-5, with 11 bases matching TRBD2. Source material: naive CD4+ T cells sorted from blood. Subset denoted: CD45RA+ positively selected. The CDR3 region is CASSTGLAGETQYF. The CDR3 nucleotides are TGTGCCAGCAGCACCGGACTAGCGGGCGAGACCCAGTACTTC. The full variable domain, rest sourced from reference TRBV5-8 and TRBJ2-5, is EAGVTQSPTHLIKTRGQQATLRCSPISGHTSVYWYQQALGLGLQFLLWYDEGEERNRGNFPPRFSGRQFPNYSSELNVNALELEDSALYLCASSTGLAGETQYFGPGTRLLVL.